This T cell receptor beta chain appears in the sequencing data of a study of blood T cells in healthy people across ages. Background on the study: About one barcoded beta molecule per two T cells was the capture yield of template switching.

In germline, CDR1 is DFQATT, CDR2 SNEGSKA (reference sequence). The CDR3 consists of 13 residues. V lost 3 bases, J lost 5 bases, and 11 bases lay in between. This clonotype appeared many times. A second 7 to 11 cycle PCR used barcoded and J-beta primers. MiXCR, applied by TCRdb to the 5' RACE reads, yields one record per CDR3 protein. Of 800,000 to 950,000 distinct CDR3 sequences listed, about 28% are singletons. There were at least 5 micrograms of total RNA extracted from every sample. The same sample was also studied in work on T cells of mothers and their children.

The rearrangement uses TRBV20-1 and TRBJ1-5, with D tentatively TRBD1 (5 bases). This TCR was recovered from a woman aged 40 to 55 in good health. Input material: blood. As DNA, the CDR3 is TGCAGTGCTAGGAGGGGTCTGGATCAGCCCCAGCATTTT. It is translated as CSARRGLDQPQHF.